This TCR beta chain was observed in a study of radiotherapy plus CTLA-4 blockade in lung cancer. General study findings and limits: Clones of tumor-derived TCRs expanded in blood after radiotherapy plus ipilimumab.

Germline V gene data show CDR1 as LGHNA and CDR2 as YNFKEQ. The CDR3 is 16 amino acids. V lost 0 bases and J lost 2; bases outside the gene matches: 4. This clone was seen just once. Its antigen is unknown. Assay used: immunoSEQ multiplex PCR; TCRdb lists only in-frame clones, some missing. The sample has 65,000 to 100,000 clones, over 80% seen once. The chain links TRBV4-2 to TRBJ2-5, with TRBD2 matching over 9 bases. The starting material was peripheral blood, obtained from a patient treated with radiotherapy plus ipilimumab. This clonotype was obtained from a human donor with non-small cell lung cancer who had stable disease on radiotherapy plus ipilimumab. The CDR3 spells CASSQDGSGGQETQYF. CDR3 in DNA: TGTGCCAGCAGCCAAGATGGGAGCGGGGGGCAAGAGACCCAGTACTTC.